A selection of T cell receptor beta chains follows, all from one sample in a study of cytomegalovirus exposure and HLA in healthy donors. Assay used: immunoSEQ multiplex PCR; TCRdb lists only in-frame clones, some missing. This table holds tens of thousands of clones, 60% to 80% found once. Sequencing was done on a sample of PBMCs. The receptors originated from a woman between 35 and 50 years old in good health and CMV-seropositive. CDR3s include the opening cysteine and the closing phenylalanine or tryptophan. A row's size may be missing; if present it is once, few, many or a size class.

clone_size	v_call	cdr3_aa
.	TRBV5-4	CASSFKRESTDTQYF
once	TRBV28	CASSLIGGYEQYF
.	TRBV29-1	CSVSPGGYEQYF
.	TRBV19	CASSILGGLAAETQYF
.	TRBV5-5	CASGIVPGQKNTEAFF
.	TRBV6-5	CASSPQGQGTYGYTF
few	TRBV5-6	CASSTFYNEQFF
once	TRBV5-1	CASSLGRTGGANYEQYF
.	TRBV30	CAWRKTNWADTQYF
.	TRBV7-9	CASSPLRLAGGQDEQFF
few	TRBV2	CASTGGAATNEKLFF
.	TRBV27	CASRGSRQETQYF
few	TRBV5-6	CASRQTGTGDVLNGYTF
.	TRBV2	CASIAGNYNEQFF
.	TRBV28	CASRTPVAGLTDTQYF
.	TRBV19	CASSSRDGQGNSPLHF
.	TRBV7-9	CASSPSSSYNEQFF
once	TRBV7-9	CASSLPRLAGGVETQYF
.	TRBV19	CASRPQFSNQPQHF
.	TRBV25-1	CAVCGKSNEQFF
.	TRBV27	CASSLSSQGSKPQHF
few	TRBV19	CASSITLGTQYF
few	TRBV7-9	CASSLRRTDRNEQFF
.	TRBV5-1	CASSGLAGYEQYF
.	TRBV7-9	CASSLGHGYTF
.	TRBV19	CASTDRGGWTEAFF
.	TRBV28	CASRRSDRGENIQYF
.	TRBV5-1	CASSPPVLSGGLGTQYF
.	TRBV5-6	CASSLFVGDPYEQYF
.	TRBV12-5	CASGLAPPTVNYEQYF
.	TRBV27	CASRHLGTGASNTGELFF
.	TRBV25-1	CASSDSDRHNEKLFF
.	TRBV7-9	CASTWEAAGAANEKLFF
.	TRBV6-6	CASSPSSRGGGNTIYF
.	TRBV2	CASSYPGLVKEKLFF
few	TRBV18	CASSPDVQANTEAFF
once	TRBV14	CASSLAVNTEAFF
.	TRBV6-5	CASKGLGQPNTEAFF
few	TRBV18	CASSPSDFPDTQYF
few	TRBV7-2	CASSPSRDTQYF
few	TRBV2	CASSRQGYGNTIYF
.	TRBV6-6	CASSYSIQGNNQPQHF
.	TRBV30	CAWWKRGQDREAFF
.	TRBV4-1	CASSQAMVASGNAGELFF
few	TRBV6-5	CASSRPSTGAKTQYF
.	TRBV5-1	CASSGQGNNSPLHF
.	TRBV7-9	CASSSRGRVNTEAFF
.	TRBV5-1	CASSLPTGNTEAFF
.	TRBV5-1	CASSGNAGVQGTDTQYF
.	TRBV7-6	CASSLGFSFPEQFF
few	TRBV19	CASSQRTGLNTGELFF
.	TRBV5-4	CASSNGLAGVNEQFF
.	TRBV19	CASTPLSISDEQFF
few	TRBV10-3	CAIKGWDSNSPLHF
.	TRBV15	CATSRVRSRGLNTEAFF